The present T cell receptor beta chain was sequenced within a study of radiotherapy plus CTLA-4 blockade in lung cancer. Study-wide results and caveats: Reports state that early shifts in blood T cell clones, with interferon-beta, best predicted response. Some TCR clones had been derived from tumors. These clones expanded in peripheral blood after radiotherapy plus ipilimumab.

The method was immunoSEQ multiplex PCR; TCRdb's version includes in-frame clones alone and lacks a portion of them. This table holds approximately 94,000 clones, roughly four fifths found once. This CDR3 spans 15 amino acids. V lost 8 bases, J lost 4 bases, and 22 bases lay in between. The germline V gene encodes CDR1 SQVTM and CDR2 ANQGSEA. With regard to this clone: The target antigen is unknown.

This chain links TRBV29-1 with TRBJ2-3, with D possibly being TRBD2 (6 bases). The origin of this receptor is a human donor with non-small cell lung cancer that progressed on radiotherapy plus ipilimumab. The starting material was peripheral blood, obtained from a patient treated with radiotherapy plus ipilimumab. The CDR3: CSSRGGGAGADTQYF. The CDR3 bases are TGCAGCTCCCGGGGTGGAGGAGCGGGTGCAGATACGCAGTATTTT.